This T cell receptor (beta chain) is from a study of PD-1 blockade in classical Hodgkin lymphoma. In the study overall: Once every 2 weeks, patients received intravenous nivolumab at 3 mg/kg. Regarding the study as a whole: As was reported, newly diagnosed patients showed lower baseline TCR diversity than healthy donors did. It was CD4+ TCR diversity, not CD8+, that rose significantly by C4D1.

Every one of the patients relapsed after autologous stem cell transplantation (brentuximab vedotin exposure was variable). Using immunoSEQ multiplex PCR, the repertoire was profiled, and TCRdb retains in-frame clones only, with some absent. The sample contains some 64,000 clones, around 91% of which appear only once. Germline V gives CDR1 MNHEY, CDR2 SMNVEV (reference sequence). V was clipped by 7 bases and J by 2 bases; unmatched bases: 6. The CDR3 has 14 amino acids. To note about this clone: As yet, its antigen is unknown.

The rearrangement joins TRBV27 to TRBJ2-3; TRBD2 matches at 7 bases. The sample in question was peripheral blood mononuclear cells (PBMCs), obtained at baseline. The clonotype originates from a human donor with classical Hodgkin lymphoma. The CDR3 spells CASIGLADTDTQYF. The CDR3 region has the DNA TGTGCCAGCATCGGGCTAGCGGACACAGATACGCAGTATTTT.